Described below is a single T cell receptor (beta chain) sequence and its context. Its cognate antigen is unknown. This was the immunoSEQ v3 assay. Only in-frame clones appear in the TCRdb table, and some are missing; sequencing was by immunoSEQ multiplex PCR. The profile shows approximately 92,000 clones, about three fifths of them singletons. Time point reported: pre-treatment sample, taken before nivolumab and TIL therapy. Most excised metastases sampled were pleural nodules or supraclavicular lymph nodes. Tumor harvest preceded PD-1/PD-L1 blockade, followed by nivolumab treatment. These data belong to a study of TIL therapy for anti-PD-1-resistant metastatic lung cancer. Study-wide points: Compared with baseline intratumoral T cells, expanded TIL cultures were more clonal and less diverse (around 6% vs 30%). This highly selected cohort may not generalize to typical lung cancer patients.

Trimming left V 4 bases short and J 2 bases short, with 18 bases between. This CDR3 contains 16 residues. Germline-derived CDR1 and CDR2 are SGHRS and YFSETQ. The rearrangement joins TRBV5-1 to TRBJ1-2; D remains unclear. The clonotype was recovered from a person aged 25-79 years with non-small cell lung cancer. The sequenced sample was tumor tissue, obtained at baseline. The CDR3: CASSRGLGGFNYGYTF. CDR3 sequence (DNA): TGCGCCAGCAGCCGTGGCCTGGGCGGGTTCAACTATGGCTACACCTTC.